Included here is one TCR beta chain sequence, with context. The specificity of this receptor is unknown. Within one base of it there is no much larger clone, and no base qualities were kept. The CDR3 starts with the cysteine, ends with the phenylalanine, and has 14 residues. Kept here is only the CDR3 DNA, which spans 42 bases and is read in frame from base 1. CDR1 and CDR2 are read off the germline V gene (reference sequence) as SEHNR and FQNEAQ. V is trimmed back by 5 bases and J by 5 bases, and the junction contains 4 bases that no gene match accounts for. This entry belongs to a study of technical replicates of blood from several donors (dated by TCRdb to about 2017). Receptor amplification or capture employed the immunoSEQ multiplex PCR assay. Sourced from immuneACCESS, this table was stored by TCRdb with only in-frame sequences that have V and J called. A share of the clones is absent; for the studies checked, an unresolved V gene accounts for under half, and the remainder has no known explanation. The sample table shows some 11,000 clones, and 85% to 95% are seen once. The top ten clonotypes cover roughly 7% of the sample.

This TCR was recovered from a human donor in good health. The sequence links TRBV7-9 to TRBJ2-5; 11 bases in the junction line up with TRBD1. The sample was PBMCs. The encoded CDR3 is CASSPGQGAETQYF. The DNA sequence follows: TGTGCCAGCAGCCCAGGACAGGGGGCTGAGACCCAGTACTTC.